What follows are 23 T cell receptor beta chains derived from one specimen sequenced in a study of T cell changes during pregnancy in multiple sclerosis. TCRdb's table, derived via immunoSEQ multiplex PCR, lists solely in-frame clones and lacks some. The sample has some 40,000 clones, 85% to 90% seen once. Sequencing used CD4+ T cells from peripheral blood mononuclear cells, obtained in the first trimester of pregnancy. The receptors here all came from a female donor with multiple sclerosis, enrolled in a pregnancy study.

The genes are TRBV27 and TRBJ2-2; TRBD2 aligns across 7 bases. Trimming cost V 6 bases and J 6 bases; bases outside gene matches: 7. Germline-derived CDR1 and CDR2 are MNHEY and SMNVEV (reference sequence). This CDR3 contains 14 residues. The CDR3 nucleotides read TGTGCCAGCAGAGCGGGGAGGGTAGCCGGGGAGCTGTTTTTT. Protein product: CASRAGRVAGELFF.

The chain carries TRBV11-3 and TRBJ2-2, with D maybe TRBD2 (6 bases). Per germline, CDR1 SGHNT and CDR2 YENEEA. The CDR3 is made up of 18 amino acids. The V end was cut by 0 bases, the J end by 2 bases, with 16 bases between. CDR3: CASSLDPGLGTNTGELFF. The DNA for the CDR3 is TGTGCCAGCAGCTTAGACCCGGGACTCGGAACAAACACCGGGGAGCTGTTTTTT.

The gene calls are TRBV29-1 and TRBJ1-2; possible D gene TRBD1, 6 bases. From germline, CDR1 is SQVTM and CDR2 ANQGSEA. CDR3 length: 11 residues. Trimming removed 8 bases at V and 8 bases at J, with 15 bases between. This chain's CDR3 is CSSQGFKGYTF. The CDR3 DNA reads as TGCAGCTCGCAGGGGTTCAAAGGCTACACCTTC. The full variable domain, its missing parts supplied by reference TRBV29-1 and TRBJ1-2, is SAVISQKPSRDICQRGTSLTIQCQVDSQVTMMFWYRQQPGQSLTLIATANQGSEATYESGFVIDKFPISRPNLTFSTLTVSNMSPEDSSIYLCSSQGFKGYTFGSGTRLTVV.

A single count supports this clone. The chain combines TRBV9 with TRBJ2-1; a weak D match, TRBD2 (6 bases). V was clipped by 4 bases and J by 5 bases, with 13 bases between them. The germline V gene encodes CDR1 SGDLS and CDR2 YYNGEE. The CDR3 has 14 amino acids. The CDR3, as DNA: TGTGCCAGCAGCTCGGGACTGCATAACAATGAGCAGTTCTTC. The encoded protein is CASSSGLHNNEQFF. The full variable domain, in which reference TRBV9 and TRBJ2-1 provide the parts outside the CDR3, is DSGVTQTPKHLITATGQRVTLRCSPRSGDLSVYWYQQSLDQGLQFLIQYYNGEERAKGNILERFSAQQFPDLHSELNLSSLELGDSALYFCASSSGLHNNEQFFGPGTRLTVL.

The CDR3 bases are TGCGCCAGCAGCCAAGACAGGATCGCTGGGGCCAACGTCCTGACTTTC. This codes for CASSQDRIAGANVLTF. The rearrangement uses TRBV4-3 and TRBJ2-6; D gene uncertain. This CDR3 contains 16 residues. The germline V and J ends were trimmed by 0 bases and 2 bases, with 8 bases remaining between them. Germline V gene sequence: CDR1 LGHNA, CDR2 YSLEER.

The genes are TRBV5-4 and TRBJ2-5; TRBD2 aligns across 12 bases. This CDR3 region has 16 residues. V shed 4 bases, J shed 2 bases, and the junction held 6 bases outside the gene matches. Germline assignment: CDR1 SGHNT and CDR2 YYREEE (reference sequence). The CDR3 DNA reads TGTGCCAGCAGCATCGGACTAGCGGGGATACAAGAGACCCAGTACTTC. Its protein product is CASSIGLAGIQETQYF.

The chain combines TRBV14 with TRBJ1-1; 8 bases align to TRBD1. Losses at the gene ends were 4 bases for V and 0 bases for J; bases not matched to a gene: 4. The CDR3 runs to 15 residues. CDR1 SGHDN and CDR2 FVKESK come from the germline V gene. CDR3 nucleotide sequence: TGTGCCAGCAGCCCGCGACAGGGGCTGAACACTGAAGCTTTCTTT. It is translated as CASSPRQGLNTEAFF.

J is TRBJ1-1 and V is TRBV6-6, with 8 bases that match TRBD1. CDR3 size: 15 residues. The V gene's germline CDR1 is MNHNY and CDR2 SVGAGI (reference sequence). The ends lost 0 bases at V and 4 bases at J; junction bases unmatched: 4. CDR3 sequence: CASSYSGQGATEAFF. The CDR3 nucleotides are TGTGCCAGCAGTTACTCCGGACAGGGCGCCACTGAAGCTTTCTTT.

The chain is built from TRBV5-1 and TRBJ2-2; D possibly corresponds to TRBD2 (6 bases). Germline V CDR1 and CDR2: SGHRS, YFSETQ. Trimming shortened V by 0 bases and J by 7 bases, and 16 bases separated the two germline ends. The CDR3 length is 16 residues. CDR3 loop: CASSLEASRGGGELFF. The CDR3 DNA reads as TGCGCCAGCAGCTTGGAGGCCAGCCGGGGAGGCGGGGAGCTGTTTTTT.

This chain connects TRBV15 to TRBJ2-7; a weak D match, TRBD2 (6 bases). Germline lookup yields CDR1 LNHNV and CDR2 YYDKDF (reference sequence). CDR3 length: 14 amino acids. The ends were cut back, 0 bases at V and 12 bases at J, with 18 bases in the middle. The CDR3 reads CATSRDRGLGAWYF. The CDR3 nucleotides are TGTGCCACCAGCAGAGATCGGGGACTTGGGGCGTGGTACTTC.

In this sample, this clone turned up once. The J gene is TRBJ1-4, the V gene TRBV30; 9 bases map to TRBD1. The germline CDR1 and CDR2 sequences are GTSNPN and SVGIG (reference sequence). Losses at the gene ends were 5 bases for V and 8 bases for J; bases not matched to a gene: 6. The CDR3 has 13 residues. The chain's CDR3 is CAWGDRVREKLFF. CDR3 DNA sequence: TGTGCCTGGGGGGACAGGGTGAGGGAAAAACTGTTTTTT.

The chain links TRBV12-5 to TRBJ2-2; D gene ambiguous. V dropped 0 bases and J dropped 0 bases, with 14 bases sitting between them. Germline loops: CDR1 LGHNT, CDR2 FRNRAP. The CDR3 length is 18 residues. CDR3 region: CASGLVRIGVSNTGELFF. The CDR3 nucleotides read TGTGCTAGTGGTTTGGTAAGGATCGGAGTTTCGAACACCGGGGAGCTGTTTTTT.

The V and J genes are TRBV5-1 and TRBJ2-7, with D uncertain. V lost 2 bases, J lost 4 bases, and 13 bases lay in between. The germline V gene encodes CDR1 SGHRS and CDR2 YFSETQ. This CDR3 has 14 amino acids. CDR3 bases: TGCGCCAGCAGCTTACAATCTAACAGATACGAGCAGTACTTC. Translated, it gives CASSLQSNRYEQYF. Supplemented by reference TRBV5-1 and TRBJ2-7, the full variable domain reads KAGVTQTPRYLIKTRGQQVTLSCSPISGHRSVSWYQQTPGQGLQFLFEYFSETQRNKGNFPGRFSGRQFSNSRSEMNVSTLELGDSALYLCASSLQSNRYEQYFGPGTRLTVT.

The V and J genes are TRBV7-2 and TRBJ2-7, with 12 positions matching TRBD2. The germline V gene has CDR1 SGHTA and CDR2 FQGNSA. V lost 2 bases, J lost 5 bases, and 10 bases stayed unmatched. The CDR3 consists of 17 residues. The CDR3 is CASSLIGLAGRGDEQYF. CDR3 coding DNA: TGTGCCAGCAGCTTAATAGGACTAGCGGGAAGAGGTGACGAGCAGTACTTC.

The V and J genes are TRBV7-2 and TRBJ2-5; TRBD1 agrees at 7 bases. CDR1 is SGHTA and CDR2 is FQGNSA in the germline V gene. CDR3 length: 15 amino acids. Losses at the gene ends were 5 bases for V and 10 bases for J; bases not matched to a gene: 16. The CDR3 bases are TGTGCCAGCAGCCAAGGGGGCGGTACCAGATTTTTCCAGTACTTC. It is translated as CASSQGGGTRFFQYF.

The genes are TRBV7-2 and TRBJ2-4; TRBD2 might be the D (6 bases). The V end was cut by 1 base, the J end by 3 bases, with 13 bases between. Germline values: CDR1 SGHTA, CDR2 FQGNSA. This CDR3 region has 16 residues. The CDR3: CASSLGAGGVKNIQYF. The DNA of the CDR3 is TGTGCCAGCAGCTTAGGGGCAGGCGGGGTCAAAAACATTCAGTACTTC.

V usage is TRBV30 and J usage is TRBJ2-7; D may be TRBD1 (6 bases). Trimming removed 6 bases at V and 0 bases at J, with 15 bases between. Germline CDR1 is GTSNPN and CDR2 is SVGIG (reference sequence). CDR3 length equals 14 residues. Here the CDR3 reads CACPGQRSSYEQYF. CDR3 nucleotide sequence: TGTGCCTGCCCGGGACAACGAAGCTCCTACGAGCAGTACTTC. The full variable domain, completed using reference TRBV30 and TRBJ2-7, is SQTIHQWPATLVQPVGSPLSLECTVEGTSNPNLYWYRQAAGRGLQLLFYSVGIGQISSEVPQNLSASRPQDRQFILSSKKLLLSDSGFYLCACPGQRSSYEQYFGPGTRLTVT.

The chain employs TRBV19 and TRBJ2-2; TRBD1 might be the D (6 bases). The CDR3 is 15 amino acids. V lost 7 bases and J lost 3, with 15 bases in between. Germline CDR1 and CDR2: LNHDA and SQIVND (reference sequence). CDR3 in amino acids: CASIQGSRDTGELFF. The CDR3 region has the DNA TGTGCCAGTATACAGGGCTCCAGAGACACCGGGGAGCTGTTTTTT.

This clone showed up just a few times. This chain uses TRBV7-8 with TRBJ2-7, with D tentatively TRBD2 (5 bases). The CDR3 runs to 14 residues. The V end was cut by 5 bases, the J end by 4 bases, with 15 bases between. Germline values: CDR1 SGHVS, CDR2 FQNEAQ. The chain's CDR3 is CASSPTGFPYEQYF. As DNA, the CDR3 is TGTGCCAGCAGCCCCACGGGGTTCCCTTACGAGCAGTACTTC.

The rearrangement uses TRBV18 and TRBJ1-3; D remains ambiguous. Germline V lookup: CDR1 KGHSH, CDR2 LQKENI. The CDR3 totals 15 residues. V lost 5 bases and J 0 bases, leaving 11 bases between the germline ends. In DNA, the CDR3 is TGTGCCAGCTCAGTCCGACGGGACTCTGGAAACACCATATATTTT. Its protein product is CASSVRRDSGNTIYF.

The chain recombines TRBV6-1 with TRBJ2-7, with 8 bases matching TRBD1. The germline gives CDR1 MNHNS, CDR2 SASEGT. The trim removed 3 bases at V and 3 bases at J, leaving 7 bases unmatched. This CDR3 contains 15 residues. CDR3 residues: CASSDPSTGGYEQYF. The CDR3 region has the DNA TGTGCCAGCAGTGACCCAAGCACAGGGGGCTACGAGCAGTACTTC.

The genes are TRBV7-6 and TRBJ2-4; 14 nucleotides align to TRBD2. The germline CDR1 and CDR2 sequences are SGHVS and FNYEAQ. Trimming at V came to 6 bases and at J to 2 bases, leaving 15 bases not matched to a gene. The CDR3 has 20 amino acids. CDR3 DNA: TGTGCCAGCAGTTATAGTCGACTAGCGGGAGGGCCGACGCCCAAAAACATTCAGTACTTC. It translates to CASSYSRLAGGPTPKNIQYF.

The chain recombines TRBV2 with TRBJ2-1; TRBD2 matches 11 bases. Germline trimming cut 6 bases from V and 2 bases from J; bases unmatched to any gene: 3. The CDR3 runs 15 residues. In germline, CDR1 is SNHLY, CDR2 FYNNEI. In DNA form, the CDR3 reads TGTGCCAGCAGGCAGACTAGCGGGACCTACAATGAGCAGTTCTTC. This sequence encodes CASRQTSGTYNEQFF.